These T cell receptor beta chains were read from a single sample in a study of T cell responses to AZD1222 COVID-19 vaccine. Profiling relied on immunoSEQ multiplex PCR, and the TCRdb table lists in-frame clones only, not all of them. The sample lists over 60,000 clones, 80% occurring once. This specimen was peripheral blood, taken 28 days after the second AZD1222 dose. The receptors were gathered from an adult who received the AZD1222 COVID-19 vaccine. The CDR3 runs from the conserved cysteine through the conserved F or W. The D gene is left open where the match is weak. Clone size is stated in some rows and not others, as once, few, many or a class when expanded.

J	D	length	size	V	DNA	CDR3
TRBJ1-2	.	13	.	TRBV7-2	TGTGCCAGCAGCTTTCAGAAGAGCTATGGCTACACCTTC	CASSFQKSYGYTF
TRBJ2-2	TRBD1	15	.	TRBV28	TGTGCCAGCAGTACCGGGACAGCACACACCGGGGAGCTGTTTTTT	CASSTGTAHTGELFF
TRBJ2-6	.	16	.	TRBV7-6	TGTGCCAGCAGCTTCCTACTCGCAACTGGGGCCAACGTCCTGACTTTC	CASSFLLATGANVLTF
TRBJ2-1	.	18	.	TRBV5-1	TGCGCCAGCAGCTTGTCAGCGGGTCGGACCCCATCCTACAATGAGCAGTTCTTC	CASSLSAGRTPSYNEQFF
TRBJ1-6	.	14	.	TRBV19	TGTGCCAGTAGCCGGACAGACGATAATTCACCCCTCCACTTT	CASSRTDDNSPLHF
TRBJ2-3	.	11	.	TRBV29-1	TGCAGCGTTAGGTGGACAGATACGCAGTATTTT	CSVRWTDTQYF
TRBJ1-6	TRBD1	14	.	TRBV5-6	TGTGCCAGCAGCTTGTTGGGGACAGAATCACCCCTCCACTTT	CASSLLGTESPLHF
TRBJ1-3	.	11	few	TRBV20-1	TGCAGTGCCACGAACGGAAACACCATATATTTT	CSATNGNTIYF
TRBJ2-7	TRBD2	18	.	TRBV28	TGTGCCAGCAGTTCTCCGAAAGCGGGACTAGCGCGCAACTACGAGCAGTACTTC	CASSSPKAGLARNYEQYF
TRBJ2-3	TRBD2	17	.	TRBV3-1/TRBV3-2	TGTGCCAGCAGCCAAGATAGAGGCGGGGGGAGCACAGATACGCAGTATTTT	CASSQDRGGGSTDTQYF
TRBJ1-5	TRBD1	13	.	TRBV27	TGTGCCAGCAGTTCGGGACAGTACCAGCCCCAGCATTTT	CASSSGQYQPQHF
TRBJ2-5	TRBD1	14	.	TRBV6-5	TGTGCCAGCAGTTTGACAGGGCGTCGAGAGACCCAGTACTTC	CASSLTGRRETQYF
TRBJ2-3	.	14	.	TRBV19	TGTGCCAGTAGTCCATGGGGGAACACAGATACGCAGTATTTT	CASSPWGNTDTQYF
TRBJ2-1	.	14	once	TRBV10-2	TGCGCCAGCAGCCTAGTGGGTAGTGGAAATGAGCAGTTCTTC	CASSLVGSGNEQFF
TRBJ1-4	.	12	.	TRBV12-3/TRBV12-4	TGTGCCAGCAGTTTGGTTCGTGGAAAACTGTTTTTT	CASSLVRGKLFF
TRBJ2-7	.	14	.	TRBV5-1	TGCGCCAGCAGCTCCCGGGGGGCGTCGTTCGAGCAGTACTTC	CASSSRGASFEQYF
TRBJ2-7	TRBD1	15	.	TRBV5-1	TGCGCCAGCAGCATGGACAGGGGCTCCCGCTACGAGCAGTACTTC	CASSMDRGSRYEQYF
TRBJ2-7	.	14	.	TRBV2	TGTGCCAGCAGTGAATTGGGGCAGACCTACGAGCAGTACTTC	CASSELGQTYEQYF
TRBJ2-5	TRBD2	15	.	TRBV19	TGTGCCAGTATTGGTGGAAGCGGGGTTAAAGAGACCCAGTACTTC	CASIGGSGVKETQYF
TRBJ2-5	.	14	.	TRBV5-1	TGCGCCAGCAGCTTGGAGGGCAGACAAGAGACCCAGTACTTC	CASSLEGRQETQYF
TRBJ1-1	.	14	few	TRBV5-5	TGTGCCAGCAGCTTGTTTGGGGGGAGCACTGAAGCTTTCTTT	CASSLFGGSTEAFF
TRBJ1-2	.	13	.	TRBV12-3/TRBV12-4	TGTGCCAGCACACAGGGCCCTAACTATGGCTACACCTTC	CASTQGPNYGYTF
TRBJ2-7	.	14	.	TRBV6-5	TGTGCCAGCAGGGGAGCACAGGGCTACTACGAGCAGTACTTC	CASRGAQGYYEQYF
TRBJ1-2	.	16	.	TRBV5-5	TGTGCCAGCAGCTTGGGTCAGGGGTCGGGGTTCGCAGGCTACACCTTC	CASSLGQGSGFAGYTF
TRBJ1-6	.	15	.	TRBV3-1/TRBV3-2	TGTGCCAGCAGCCAAGATTCAACAGGTAGTTCACCCCTCCACTTT	CASSQDSTGSSPLHF
TRBJ2-2	.	15	once	TRBV7-9	TGTGCCAGCAGCTTTGGGGGGCCAAACACCGGGGAGCTGTTTTTT	CASSFGGPNTGELFF
TRBJ1-5	.	13	.	TRBV25-1	TGTGCCAGCAGTCAAACAGGTGATCAGCCCCAGCATTTT	CASSQTGDQPQHF
TRBJ2-7	TRBD2	18	.	TRBV28	TGTGCCAGCAGTAGCCCGGGACTAGCGGGGGGGAAAGTCTACGAGCAGTACTTC	CASSSPGLAGGKVYEQYF
TRBJ1-1	.	14	.	TRBV5-4	TGTGCCAGCAGCTTGGCGATGAGGGGCACTGAAGCTTTCTTT	CASSLAMRGTEAFF
TRBJ1-3	.	13	.	TRBV12-3/TRBV12-4	TGTGCCAGCAGTTTAGGGACAGAAAACACCATATATTTT	CASSLGTENTIYF
TRBJ2-7	TRBD1	15	once	TRBV9	TGTGCCAGCAGCGTAGCTCAGGGGGCCACCTACGAGCAGTACTTC	CASSVAQGATYEQYF
TRBJ1-3	.	19	.	TRBV21-1	TGTGCCAGCAGCAAAGAGTCCGAGGAGTCACTTAGCTCTGGAAACACCATATATTTT	CASSKESEESLSSGNTIYF
TRBJ2-3	.	15	few	TRBV4-3	TGCGCCAGCAGCCAAGAAAGAACTTATAGAGATACGCAGTATTTT	CASSQERTYRDTQYF
TRBJ2-7	TRBD1	16	.	TRBV3-1/TRBV3-2	TGTGCCAGCAGCCAAGATGGGACAGGGCTCTCCTACGAGCAGTACTTC	CASSQDGTGLSYEQYF
TRBJ1-2	TRBD1	14	.	TRBV28	TGTGCCAGCAGGACCGGGACAGGGGGCGCCGGCTACACCTTC	CASRTGTGGAGYTF
TRBJ1-1	.	14	.	TRBV19	TGTGCCAGTAGTATTAGCGGCTTCGGCACTGAAGCTTTCTTT	CASSISGFGTEAFF
TRBJ2-7	TRBD1	14	.	TRBV30	TGTGCCGGGGACCGGCGGGACAGGGTCGGGGAGCAGTACTTC	CAGDRRDRVGEQYF
TRBJ2-1	.	15	.	TRBV5-5	TGTGCCAGCACCATAGGGGGAAAAAAATACAATGAGCAGTTCTTC	CASTIGGKKYNEQFF
TRBJ2-3	TRBD2	15	.	TRBV7-2	TGTGCCAGCAGCTCGAGCGGGGGGGCCTTAGATACGCAGTATTTT	CASSSSGGALDTQYF
TRBJ2-3	.	13	.	TRBV11-2	TGTGCCAGCAGCTCGGGAAGCACAGATACGCAGTATTTT	CASSSGSTDTQYF
TRBJ2-5	TRBD2	18	few	TRBV5-1	TGCGCCAGCAGCCCTACGGTCGGGGGGAACCACCCGGGAGAGACCCAGTACTTC	CASSPTVGGNHPGETQYF
TRBJ1-2	.	12	.	TRBV2	TGTGCCAGCGGGACGGGGGGCTATGGCTACACCTTC	CASGTGGYGYTF
TRBJ2-2	.	14	few	TRBV4-3	TGCGCCAGCAGCCAAGGGCTCGGGGCCGGGGAGCTGTTTTTT	CASSQGLGAGELFF
TRBJ1-1	TRBD1	16	.	TRBV5-6	TGTGCCAGCAGCTACCGGGACAGGGTCAGAAACACTGAAGCTTTCTTT	CASSYRDRVRNTEAFF
TRBJ2-5	.	14	.	TRBV18	TGTGCCAGCTCAAACAGGGCGGACCAAGAGACCCAGTACTTC	CASSNRADQETQYF
TRBJ1-2	TRBD1	17	.	TRBV28	TGTGCCAGCAGTTCCTATAGAGTGGAGGGGGCGCACTATGGCTACACCTTC	CASSSYRVEGAHYGYTF
TRBJ1-3	.	15	.	TRBV4-1	TGCGCCAGCAGCCAATGGGGGTTGGAGGGAAACACCATATATTTT	CASSQWGLEGNTIYF
TRBJ2-5	TRBD1	16	few	TRBV5-6	TGTGCCAGCAGCTTGCGCCTGGGACAGGCCCGGGAGACCCAGTACTTC	CASSLRLGQARETQYF
TRBJ2-7	.	15	.	TRBV9	TGTGCCAGCAGCCCTACGGGACTTCATAACTACGAGCAGTACTTC	CASSPTGLHNYEQYF
TRBJ1-5	TRBD1	16	.	TRBV7-8	TGTGCCAGCAGAGAAACAGGGGGCTTTGGCAATCAGCCCCAGCATTTT	CASRETGGFGNQPQHF
TRBJ2-7	TRBD1	14	.	TRBV27	TGTGCCAGCAAAAACCGACAGGGGACCTACGAGCAGTACTTC	CASKNRQGTYEQYF